This TCR beta chain was profiled in a study of shared clonotypes between healthy human individuals. As for the study in general: The plates for each donor numbered three CD4 naive, three CD4 memory, two CD8 naive and one CD8 memory. Study-wide points: Having only a few donors restricted how much genetic and exposure-history diversity was captured.

Concerning this clone: The antigen is unknown.

Germline-derived CDR1 and CDR2 are MNHEY and SVGAGI. Trimming removed 6 bases from V and 1 base from J; junction bases left unmatched: 7. The CDR3 has 15 amino acids. Over several immunoSEQ plates, each subset's genomic DNA was distributed in even portions. Assay: immunoSEQ multiplex PCR; the TCRdb copy retains only in-frame clones and omits some. This table holds millions of clones, approximately 95% found once. This chain joins TRBV6-5 and TRBJ2-3, with 7 bases lining up with TRBD1. This receptor was identified in a man younger than 35 in good health. Some clones in this sample may be carry-over from other donors' samples. Sequenced: naive CD4+ T cells from PBMCs. Subset meaning: CD45RA+ positively selected. CDR3 nucleotide sequence: TGTGCCAGCAGGCTGACCGGGACAGGCACAGATACGCAGTATTTT. This codes for CASRLTGTGTDTQYF.